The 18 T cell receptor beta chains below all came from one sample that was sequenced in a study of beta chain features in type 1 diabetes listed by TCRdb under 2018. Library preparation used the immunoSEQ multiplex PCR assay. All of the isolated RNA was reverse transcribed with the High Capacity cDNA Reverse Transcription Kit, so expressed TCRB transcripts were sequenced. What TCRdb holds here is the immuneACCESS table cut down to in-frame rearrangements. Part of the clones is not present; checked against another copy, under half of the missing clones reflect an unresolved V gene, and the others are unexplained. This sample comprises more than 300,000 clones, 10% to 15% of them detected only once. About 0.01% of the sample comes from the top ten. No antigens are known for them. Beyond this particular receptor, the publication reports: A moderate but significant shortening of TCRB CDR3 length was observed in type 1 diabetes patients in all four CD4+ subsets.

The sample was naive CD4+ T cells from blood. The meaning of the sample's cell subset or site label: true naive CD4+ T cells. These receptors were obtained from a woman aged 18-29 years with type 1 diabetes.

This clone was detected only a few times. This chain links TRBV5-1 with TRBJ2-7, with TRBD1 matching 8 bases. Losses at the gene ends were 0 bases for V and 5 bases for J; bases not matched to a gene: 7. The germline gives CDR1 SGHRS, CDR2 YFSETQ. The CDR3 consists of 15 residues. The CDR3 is CASSLEGRGRDEQYF. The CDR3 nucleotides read TGCGCCAGCAGCTTGGAGGGCAGGGGGCGAGACGAGCAGTACTTC.

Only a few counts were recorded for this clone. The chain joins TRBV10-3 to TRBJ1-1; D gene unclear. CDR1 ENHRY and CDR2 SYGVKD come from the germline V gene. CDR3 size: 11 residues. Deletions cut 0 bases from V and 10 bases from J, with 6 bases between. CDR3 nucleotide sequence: TGTGCCATCAGTGAGTCAGGCGGAGCTTTCTTT. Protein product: CAISESGGAFF.

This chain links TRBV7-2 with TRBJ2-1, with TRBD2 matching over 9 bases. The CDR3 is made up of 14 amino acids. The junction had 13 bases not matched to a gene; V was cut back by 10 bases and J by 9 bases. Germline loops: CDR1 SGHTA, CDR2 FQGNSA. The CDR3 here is CAIGSGTSSTEQFF. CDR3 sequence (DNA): TGTGCCATCGGTTCCGGGACTAGCAGCACTGAGCAGTTCTTC.

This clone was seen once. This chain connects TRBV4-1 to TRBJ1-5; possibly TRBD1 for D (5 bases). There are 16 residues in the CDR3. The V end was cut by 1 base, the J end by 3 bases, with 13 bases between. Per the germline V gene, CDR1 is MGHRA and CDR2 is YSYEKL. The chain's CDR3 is CASSQGDWGDNQPQHF. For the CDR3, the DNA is TGCGCCAGCAGCCAAGGGGACTGGGGGGACAATCAGCCCCAGCATTTT.

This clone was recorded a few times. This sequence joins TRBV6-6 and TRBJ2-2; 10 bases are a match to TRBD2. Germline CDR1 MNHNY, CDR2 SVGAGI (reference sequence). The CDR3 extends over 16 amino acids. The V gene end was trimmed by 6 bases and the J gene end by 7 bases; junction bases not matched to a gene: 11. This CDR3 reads CASSPGGLAFGGELFF. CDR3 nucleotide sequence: TGTGCCAGCAGCCCTGGGGGACTAGCGTTCGGCGGGGAGCTGTTTTTT.

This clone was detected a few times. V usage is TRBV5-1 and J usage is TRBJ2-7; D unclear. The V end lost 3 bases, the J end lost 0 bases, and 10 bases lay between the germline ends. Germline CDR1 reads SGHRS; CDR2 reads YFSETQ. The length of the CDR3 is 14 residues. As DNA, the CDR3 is TGCGCCAGCAGCTACCAGGTTAGCTCCTACGAGCAGTACTTC. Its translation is CASSYQVSSYEQYF.

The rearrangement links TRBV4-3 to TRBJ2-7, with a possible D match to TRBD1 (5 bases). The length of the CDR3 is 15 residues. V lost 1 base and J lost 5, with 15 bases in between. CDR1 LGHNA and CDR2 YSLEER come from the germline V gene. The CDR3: CASSQVGAGNHEQYF. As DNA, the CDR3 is TGCGCCAGCAGCCAAGTTGGGGCCGGCAACCACGAGCAGTACTTC.

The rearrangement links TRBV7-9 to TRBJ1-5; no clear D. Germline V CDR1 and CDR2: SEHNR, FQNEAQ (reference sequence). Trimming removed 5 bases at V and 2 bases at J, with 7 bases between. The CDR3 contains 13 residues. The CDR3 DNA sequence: TGTGCCAGCAGCGATCCGGGCAATCAGCCCCAGCATTTT. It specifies CASSDPGNQPQHF.

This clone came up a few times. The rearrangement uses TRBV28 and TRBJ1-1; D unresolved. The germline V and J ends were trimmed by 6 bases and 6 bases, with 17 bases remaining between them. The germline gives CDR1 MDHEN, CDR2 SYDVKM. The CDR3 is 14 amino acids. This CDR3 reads CASSYARKRSEAFF. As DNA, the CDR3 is TGTGCCAGCAGCTACGCACGAAAGAGATCTGAAGCTTTCTTT. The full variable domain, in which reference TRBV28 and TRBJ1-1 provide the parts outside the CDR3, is DVKVTQSSRYLVKRTGEKVFLECVQDMDHENMFWYRQDPGLGLRLIYFSYDVKMKEKGDIPEGYSVSREKKERFSLILESASTNQTSMYLCASSYARKRSEAFFGQGTRLTVV.

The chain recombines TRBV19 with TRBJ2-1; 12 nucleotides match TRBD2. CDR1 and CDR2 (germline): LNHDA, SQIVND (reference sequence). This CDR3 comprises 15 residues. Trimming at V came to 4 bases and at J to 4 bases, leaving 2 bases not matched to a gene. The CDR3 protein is CASSRLAGVYNEQFF. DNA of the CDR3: TGTGCCAGTAGTAGACTAGCGGGAGTATACAATGAGCAGTTCTTC.

As DNA, the CDR3 is TGTGCCAGCAGTCATTATCCCCGCGTTAGTTTGACACACGAGCAGTACTTC. Its translation is CASSHYPRVSLTHEQYF. The chain carries TRBV27 and TRBJ2-7; D not resolved. The CDR3 sequence is 17 residues long. In germline, CDR1 is MNHEY, CDR2 SMNVEV (reference sequence). Trimming removed 5 bases at V and 5 bases at J, with 25 bases between.

CDR3 nucleotides: TGCAGCGTTGTCGACAGGACGAACACTGAAGCTTTCTTT. Protein product: CSVVDRTNTEAFF. This chain joins TRBV29-1 and TRBJ1-1, with D maybe TRBD1 (6 bases). CDR3 size: 13 residues. Per the germline V gene, CDR1 is SQVTM and CDR2 is ANQGSEA. V lost 4 bases to trimming and J lost 1 base, with 10 bases between them.

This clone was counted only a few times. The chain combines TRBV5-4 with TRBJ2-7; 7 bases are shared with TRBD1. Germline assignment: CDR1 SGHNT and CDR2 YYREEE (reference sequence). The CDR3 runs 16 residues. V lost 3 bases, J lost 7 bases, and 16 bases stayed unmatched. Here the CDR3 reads CASSSQKGQIWGEQYF. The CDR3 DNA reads TGTGCCAGCAGCTCCCAGAAGGGACAGATCTGGGGGGAGCAGTACTTC.

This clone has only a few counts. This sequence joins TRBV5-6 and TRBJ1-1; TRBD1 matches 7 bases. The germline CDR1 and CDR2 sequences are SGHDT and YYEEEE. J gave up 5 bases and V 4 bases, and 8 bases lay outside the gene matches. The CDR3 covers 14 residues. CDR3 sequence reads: CASSPRQGWTEAFF. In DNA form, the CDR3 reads TGTGCCAGCAGCCCTCGACAGGGCTGGACTGAAGCTTTCTTT.

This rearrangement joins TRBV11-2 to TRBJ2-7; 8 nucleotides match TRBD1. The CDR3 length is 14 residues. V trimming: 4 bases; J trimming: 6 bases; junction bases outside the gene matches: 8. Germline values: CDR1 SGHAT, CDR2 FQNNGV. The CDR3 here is CASSSTVRGPEQYF. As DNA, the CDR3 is TGTGCCAGCAGCTCAACCGTCAGGGGGCCCGAGCAGTACTTC.

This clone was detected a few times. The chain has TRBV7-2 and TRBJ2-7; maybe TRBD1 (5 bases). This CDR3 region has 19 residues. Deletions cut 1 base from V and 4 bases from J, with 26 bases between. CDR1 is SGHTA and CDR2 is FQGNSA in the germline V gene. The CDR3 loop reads CASSLGRPRQTYFLYEQYF. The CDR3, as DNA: TGTGCCAGCAGCTTAGGTCGCCCCCGACAGACCTACTTCTTGTACGAGCAGTACTTC.

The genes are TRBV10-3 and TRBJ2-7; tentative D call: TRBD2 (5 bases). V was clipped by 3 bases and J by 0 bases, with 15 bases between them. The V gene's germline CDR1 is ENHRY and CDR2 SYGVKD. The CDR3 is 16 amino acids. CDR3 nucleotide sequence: TGTGCCATCAGTGACGCTAGCAGGACCGCCTCCTACGAGCAGTACTTC. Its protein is CAISDASRTASYEQYF.

The CDR3 DNA sequence: TGTGCCAGCAGCTTAGACGGCGGGAGGGCCCTCGAGCAGTACTTC. This gives the protein CASSLDGGRALEQYF. The rearrangement joins TRBV11-3 to TRBJ2-7; 9 nucleotides match TRBD2. This CDR3 comprises 15 residues. V shed 0 bases and J 6 bases; nucleotides not matched to a gene: 6. The germline gives CDR1 SGHNT, CDR2 YENEEA.